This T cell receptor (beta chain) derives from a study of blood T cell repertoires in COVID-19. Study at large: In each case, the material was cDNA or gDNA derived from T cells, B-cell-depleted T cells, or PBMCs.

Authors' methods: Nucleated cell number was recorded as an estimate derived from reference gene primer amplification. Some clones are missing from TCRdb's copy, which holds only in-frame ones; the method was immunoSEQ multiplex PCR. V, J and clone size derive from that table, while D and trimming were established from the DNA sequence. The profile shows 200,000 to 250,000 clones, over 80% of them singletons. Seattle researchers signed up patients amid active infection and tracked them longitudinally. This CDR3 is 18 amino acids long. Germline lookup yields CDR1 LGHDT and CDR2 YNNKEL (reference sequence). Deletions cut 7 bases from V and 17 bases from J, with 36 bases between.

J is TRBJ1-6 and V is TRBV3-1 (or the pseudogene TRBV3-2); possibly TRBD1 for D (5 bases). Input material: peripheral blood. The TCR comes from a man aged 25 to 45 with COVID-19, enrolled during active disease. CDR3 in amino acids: CASTPRAIDKSVLGVIHF. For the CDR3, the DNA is TGTGCCAGCACCCCAAGGGCCATCGACAAGTCCGTCTTAGGGGTAATCCACTTT.